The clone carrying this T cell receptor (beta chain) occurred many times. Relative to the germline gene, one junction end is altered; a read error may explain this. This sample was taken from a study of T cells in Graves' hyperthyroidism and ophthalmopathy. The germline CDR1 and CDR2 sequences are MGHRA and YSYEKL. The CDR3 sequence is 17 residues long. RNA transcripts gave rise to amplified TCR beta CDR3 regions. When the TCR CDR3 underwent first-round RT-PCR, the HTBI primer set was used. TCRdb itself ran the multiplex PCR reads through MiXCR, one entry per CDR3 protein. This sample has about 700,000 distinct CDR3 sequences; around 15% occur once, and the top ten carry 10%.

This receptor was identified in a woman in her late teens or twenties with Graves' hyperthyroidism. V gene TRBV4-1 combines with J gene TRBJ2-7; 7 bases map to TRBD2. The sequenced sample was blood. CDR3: CASSQDRLTTSSNEQYF. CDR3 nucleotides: TGCGCCAGCAGCCAAGATCGACTGACGACTAGCTCCAACGAGCAGTACTTC.